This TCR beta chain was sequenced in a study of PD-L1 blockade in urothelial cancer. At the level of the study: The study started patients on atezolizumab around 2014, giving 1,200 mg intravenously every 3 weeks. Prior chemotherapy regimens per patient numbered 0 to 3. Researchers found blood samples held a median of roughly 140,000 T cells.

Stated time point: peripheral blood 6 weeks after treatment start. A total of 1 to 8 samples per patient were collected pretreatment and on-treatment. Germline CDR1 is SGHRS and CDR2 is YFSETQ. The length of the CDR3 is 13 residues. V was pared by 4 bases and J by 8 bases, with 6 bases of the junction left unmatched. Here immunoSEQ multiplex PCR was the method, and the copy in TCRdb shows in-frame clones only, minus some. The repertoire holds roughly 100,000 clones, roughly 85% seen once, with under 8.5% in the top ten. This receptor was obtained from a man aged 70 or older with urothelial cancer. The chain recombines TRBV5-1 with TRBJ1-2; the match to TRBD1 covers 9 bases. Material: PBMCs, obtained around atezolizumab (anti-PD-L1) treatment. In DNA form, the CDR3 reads TGCGCCAGCAGCCCAGGGACAGGGAACGGCTACACCTTC. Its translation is CASSPGTGNGYTF. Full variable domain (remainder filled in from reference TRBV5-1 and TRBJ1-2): KAGVTQTPRYLIKTRGQQVTLSCSPISGHRSVSWYQQTPGQGLQFLFEYFSETQRNKGNFPGRFSGRQFSNSRSEMNVSTLELGDSALYLCASSPGTGNGYTFGSGTRLTVV.